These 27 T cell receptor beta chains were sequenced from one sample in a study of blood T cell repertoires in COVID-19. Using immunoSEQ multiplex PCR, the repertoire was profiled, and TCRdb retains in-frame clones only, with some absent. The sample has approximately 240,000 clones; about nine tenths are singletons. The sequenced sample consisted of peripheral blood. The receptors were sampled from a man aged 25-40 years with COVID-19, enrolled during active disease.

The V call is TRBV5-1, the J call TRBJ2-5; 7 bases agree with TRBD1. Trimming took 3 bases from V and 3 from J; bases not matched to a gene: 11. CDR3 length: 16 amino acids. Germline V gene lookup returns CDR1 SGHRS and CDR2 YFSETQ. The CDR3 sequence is CASSSHPYDREETQYF. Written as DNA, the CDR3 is TGCGCCAGCAGCTCCCACCCTTACGACAGGGAAGAGACCCAGTACTTC. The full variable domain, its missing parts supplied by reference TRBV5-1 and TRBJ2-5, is KAGVTQTPRYLIKTRGQQVTLSCSPISGHRSVSWYQQTPGQGLQFLFEYFSETQRNKGNFPGRFSGRQFSNSRSEMNVSTLELGDSALYLCASSSHPYDREETQYFGPGTRLLVL.

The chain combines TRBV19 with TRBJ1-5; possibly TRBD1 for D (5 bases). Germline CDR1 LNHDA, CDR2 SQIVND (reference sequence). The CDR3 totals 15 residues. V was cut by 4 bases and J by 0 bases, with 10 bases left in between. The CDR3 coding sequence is TGTGCCAGTAGTACGACAGCAAATAGCAATCAGCCCCAGCATTTT. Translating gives CASSTTANSNQPQHF. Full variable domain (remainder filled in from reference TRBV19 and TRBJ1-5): DGGITQSPKYLFRKEGQNVTLSCEQNLNHDAMYWYRQDPGQGLRLIYYSQIVNDFQKGDIAEGYSVSREKKESFPLTVTSAQKNPTAFYLCASSTTANSNQPQHFGDGTRLSIL.

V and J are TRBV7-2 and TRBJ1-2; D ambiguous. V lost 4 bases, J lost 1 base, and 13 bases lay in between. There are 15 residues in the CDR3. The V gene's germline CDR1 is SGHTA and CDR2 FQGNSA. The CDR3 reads CASSSDFGFNYGYTF. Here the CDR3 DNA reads TGTGCCAGCAGCTCGGACTTCGGGTTTAACTATGGCTACACCTTC.

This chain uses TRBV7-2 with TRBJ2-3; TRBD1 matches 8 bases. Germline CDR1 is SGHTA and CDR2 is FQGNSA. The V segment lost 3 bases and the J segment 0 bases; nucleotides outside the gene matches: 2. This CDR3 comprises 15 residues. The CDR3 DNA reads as TGTGCCAGCAGCTTCGACAGGGGAAGCACAGATACGCAGTATTTT. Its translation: CASSFDRGSTDTQYF. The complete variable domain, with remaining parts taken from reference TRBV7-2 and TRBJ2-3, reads GAGVSQSPSNKVTEKGKDVELRCDPISGHTALYWYRQSLGQGLEFLIYFQGNSAPDKSGLPSDRFSAERTGGSVSTLTIQRTQQEDSAVYLCASSFDRGSTDTQYFGPGTRLTVL.

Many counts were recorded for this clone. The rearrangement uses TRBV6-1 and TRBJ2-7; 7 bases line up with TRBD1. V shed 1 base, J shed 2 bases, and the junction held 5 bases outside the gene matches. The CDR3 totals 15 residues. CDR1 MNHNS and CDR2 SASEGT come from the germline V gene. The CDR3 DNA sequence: TGTGCCAGCAGTGAAGAGGACAGGACCCCCTACGAGCAGTACTTC. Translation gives CASSEEDRTPYEQYF.

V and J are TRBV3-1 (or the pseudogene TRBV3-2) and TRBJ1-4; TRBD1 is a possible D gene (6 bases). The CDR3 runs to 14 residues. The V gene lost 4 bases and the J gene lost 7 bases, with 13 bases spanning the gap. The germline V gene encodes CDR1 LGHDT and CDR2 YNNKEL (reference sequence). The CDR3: CASSPRTALEKLFF. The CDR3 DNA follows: TGTGCCAGCAGCCCCCGGACAGCTCTTGAAAAACTGTTTTTT.

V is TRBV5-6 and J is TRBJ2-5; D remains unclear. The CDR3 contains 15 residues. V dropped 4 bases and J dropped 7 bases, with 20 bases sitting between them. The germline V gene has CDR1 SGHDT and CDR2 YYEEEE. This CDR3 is CASSGDGYDMGTQYF. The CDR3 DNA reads TGTGCCAGCAGCGGCGACGGCTACGACATGGGGACCCAGTACTTC.

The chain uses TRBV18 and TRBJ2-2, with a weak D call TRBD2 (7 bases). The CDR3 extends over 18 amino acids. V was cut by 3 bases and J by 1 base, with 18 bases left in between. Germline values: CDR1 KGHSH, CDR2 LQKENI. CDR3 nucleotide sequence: TGTGCCAGCTCACCCCTCAGGTTCGGGGGGCAGAACACCGGGGAGCTGTTTTTT. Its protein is CASSPLRFGGQNTGELFF.

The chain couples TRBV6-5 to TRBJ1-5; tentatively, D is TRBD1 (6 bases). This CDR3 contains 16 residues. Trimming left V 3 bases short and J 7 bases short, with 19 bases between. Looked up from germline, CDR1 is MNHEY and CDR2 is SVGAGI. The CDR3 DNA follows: TGTGCCAGCAGTTATTCGGCACGGGGGGGGCAGCAGCCCCAGCATTTT. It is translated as CASSYSARGGQQPQHF.

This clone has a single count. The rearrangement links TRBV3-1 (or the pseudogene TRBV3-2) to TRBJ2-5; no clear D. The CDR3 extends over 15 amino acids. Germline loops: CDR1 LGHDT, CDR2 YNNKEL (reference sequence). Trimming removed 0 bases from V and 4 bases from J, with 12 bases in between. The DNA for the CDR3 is TGTGCCAGCAGCCAAGACGAAGGTACGGGAGAGACCCAGTACTTC. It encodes CASSQDEGTGETQYF.

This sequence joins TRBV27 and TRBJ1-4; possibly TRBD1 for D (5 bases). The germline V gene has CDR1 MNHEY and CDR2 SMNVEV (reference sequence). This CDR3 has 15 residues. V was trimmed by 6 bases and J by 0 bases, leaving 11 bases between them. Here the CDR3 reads CASRATTATNEKLFF. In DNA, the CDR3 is TGTGCCAGCAGAGCAACGACAGCAACTAATGAAAAACTGTTTTTT.

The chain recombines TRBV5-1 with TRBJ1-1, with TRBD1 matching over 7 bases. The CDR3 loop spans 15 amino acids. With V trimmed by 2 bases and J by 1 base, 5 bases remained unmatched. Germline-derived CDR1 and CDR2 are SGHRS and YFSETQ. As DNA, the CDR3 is TGCGCCAGCAGCTTTGAAGGGGGCGGGAACACTGAAGCTTTCTTT. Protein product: CASSFEGGGNTEAFF.

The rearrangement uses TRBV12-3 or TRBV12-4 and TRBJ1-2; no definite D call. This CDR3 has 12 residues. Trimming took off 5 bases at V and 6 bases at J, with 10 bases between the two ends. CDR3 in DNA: TGTGCCAGCAGTCCGGGTCGAAATGGCTACACCTTC. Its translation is CASSPGRNGYTF.

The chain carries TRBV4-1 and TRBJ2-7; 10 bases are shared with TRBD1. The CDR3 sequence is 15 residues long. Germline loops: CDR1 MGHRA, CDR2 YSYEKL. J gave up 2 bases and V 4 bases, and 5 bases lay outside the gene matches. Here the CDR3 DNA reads TGCGCCAGCAGCCCCCTCGACAGGGGGCCCTACGAGCAGTACTTC. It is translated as CASSPLDRGPYEQYF.

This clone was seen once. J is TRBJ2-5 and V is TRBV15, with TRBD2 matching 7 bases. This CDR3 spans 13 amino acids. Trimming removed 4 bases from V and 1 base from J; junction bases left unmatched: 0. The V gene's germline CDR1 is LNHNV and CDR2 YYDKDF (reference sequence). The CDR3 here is CATSTGGQETQYF. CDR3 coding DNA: TGTGCCACCAGCACGGGGGGCCAAGAGACCCAGTACTTC.

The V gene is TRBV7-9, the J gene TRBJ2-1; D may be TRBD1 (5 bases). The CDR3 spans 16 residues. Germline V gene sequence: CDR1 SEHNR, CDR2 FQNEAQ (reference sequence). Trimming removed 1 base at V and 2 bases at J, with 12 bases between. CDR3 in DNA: TGTGCCAGCAGCTTAGATGACAGCCCGGCCTACAATGAGCAGTTCTTC. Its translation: CASSLDDSPAYNEQFF.

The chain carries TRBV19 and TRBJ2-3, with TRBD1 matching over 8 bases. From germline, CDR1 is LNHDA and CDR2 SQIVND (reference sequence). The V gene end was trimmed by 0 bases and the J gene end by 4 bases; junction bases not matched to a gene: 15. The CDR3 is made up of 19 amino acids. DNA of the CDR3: TGTGCCAGTAGTATAGACGCCAACTCCTGGACAGGGTTGCCAGATACGCAGTATTTT. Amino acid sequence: CASSIDANSWTGLPDTQYF.

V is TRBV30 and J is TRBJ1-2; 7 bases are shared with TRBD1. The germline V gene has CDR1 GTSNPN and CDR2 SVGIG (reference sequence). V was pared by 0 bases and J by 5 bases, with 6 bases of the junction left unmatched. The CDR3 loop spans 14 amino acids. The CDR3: CAWSVLRGLYGYTF. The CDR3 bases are TGTGCCTGGAGTGTTTTAAGGGGGCTTTATGGCTACACCTTC.

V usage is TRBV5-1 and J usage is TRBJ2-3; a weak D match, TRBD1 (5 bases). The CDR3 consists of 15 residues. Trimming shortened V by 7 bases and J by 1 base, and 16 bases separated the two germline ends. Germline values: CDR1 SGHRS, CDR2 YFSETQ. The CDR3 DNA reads TGCGCCAGCTCCAGGGCCCGCCTCGGCACAGATACGCAGTATTTT. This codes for CASSRARLGTDTQYF.

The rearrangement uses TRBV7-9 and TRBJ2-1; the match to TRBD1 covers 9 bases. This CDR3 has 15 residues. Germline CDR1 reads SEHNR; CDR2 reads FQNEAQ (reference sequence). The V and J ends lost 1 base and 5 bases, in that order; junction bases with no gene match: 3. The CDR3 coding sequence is TGTGCCAGCAGCTTAGGGGACAGGGCGCACAATGAGCAGTTCTTC. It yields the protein CASSLGDRAHNEQFF.

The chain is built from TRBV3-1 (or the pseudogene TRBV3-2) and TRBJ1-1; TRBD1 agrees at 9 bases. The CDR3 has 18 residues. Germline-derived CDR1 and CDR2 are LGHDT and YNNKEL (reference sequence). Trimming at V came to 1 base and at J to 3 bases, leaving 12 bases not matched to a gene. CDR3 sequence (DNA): TGTGCCAGCAGCCAAGTTCGAGGACAGGGGCTAGGGGACACTGAAGCTTTCTTT. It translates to CASSQVRGQGLGDTEAFF.

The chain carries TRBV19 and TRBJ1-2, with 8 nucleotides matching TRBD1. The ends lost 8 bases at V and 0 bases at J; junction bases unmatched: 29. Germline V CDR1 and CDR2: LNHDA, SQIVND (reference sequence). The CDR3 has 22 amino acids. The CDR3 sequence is CASYPRPKPRTGQAPANYGYTF. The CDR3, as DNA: TGTGCCAGTTACCCCCGCCCGAAGCCCCGAACGGGACAGGCACCTGCTAACTATGGCTACACCTTC.

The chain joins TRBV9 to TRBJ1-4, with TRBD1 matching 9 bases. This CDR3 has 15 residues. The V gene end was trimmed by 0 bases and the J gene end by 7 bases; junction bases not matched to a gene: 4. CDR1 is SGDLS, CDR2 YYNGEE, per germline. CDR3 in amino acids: CASSVAGTGLEKLFF. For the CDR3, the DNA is TGTGCCAGCAGCGTAGCCGGGACAGGGCTTGAAAAACTGTTTTTT.

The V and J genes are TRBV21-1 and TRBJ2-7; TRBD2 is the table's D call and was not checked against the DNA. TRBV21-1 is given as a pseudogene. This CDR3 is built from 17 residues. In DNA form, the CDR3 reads TGTGCCAGCAGCAAAGCCGGTAGCGGGGGCCGATCCTACGAGCAGTACTTC. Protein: CASSKAGSGGRSYEQYF.

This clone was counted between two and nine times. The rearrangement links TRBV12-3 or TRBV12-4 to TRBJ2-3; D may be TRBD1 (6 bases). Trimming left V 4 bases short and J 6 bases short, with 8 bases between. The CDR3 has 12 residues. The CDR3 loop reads CASSYRVDTQYF. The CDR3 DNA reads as TGTGCCAGCAGTTACAGGGTGGATACGCAGTATTTT.

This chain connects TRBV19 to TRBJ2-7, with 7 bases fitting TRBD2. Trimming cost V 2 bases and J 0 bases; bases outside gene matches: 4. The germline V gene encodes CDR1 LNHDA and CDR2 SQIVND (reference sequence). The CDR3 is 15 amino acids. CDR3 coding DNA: TGTGCCAGTAGTATATCCCCGGGGGGCTCCTACGAGCAGTACTTC. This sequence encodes CASSISPGGSYEQYF. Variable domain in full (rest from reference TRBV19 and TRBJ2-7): DGGITQSPKYLFRKEGQNVTLSCEQNLNHDAMYWYRQDPGQGLRLIYYSQIVNDFQKGDIAEGYSVSREKKESFPLTVTSAQKNPTAFYLCASSISPGGSYEQYFGPGTRLTVT.

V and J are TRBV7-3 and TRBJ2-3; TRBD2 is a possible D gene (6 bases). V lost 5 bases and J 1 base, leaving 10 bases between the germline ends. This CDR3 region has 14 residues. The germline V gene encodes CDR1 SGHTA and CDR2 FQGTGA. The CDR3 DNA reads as TGTGCCAGCAGCCGGAGGGGCGGCACAGATACGCAGTATTTT. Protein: CASSRRGGTDTQYF.